This is a list of T cell receptor beta chains from one sample in a study of cytomegalovirus exposure and HLA in healthy donors. Produced via immunoSEQ multiplex PCR; TCRdb's table is partial and in-frame only. The sample has about 160,000 clones, 75% to 85% seen once. The sample consisted of PBMCs. The receptors were gathered from a man aged 45 to 65 in good health and CMV-seropositive. Each CDR3 is given with its conserved first and last residue. The D gene is left open where the match is weak. Only some rows state a clone size, as once, few, many or a class for expanded clones.

J gene,V gene,clone size,D gene,CDR3 DNA,CDR3 protein
TRBJ2-7,TRBV27,few,TRBD1,TGTGCCAGCACAAGGACAGGGGGCCACGAGCAGTACTTC,CASTRTGGHEQYF
TRBJ1-4,TRBV5-5,.,TRBD1,TGTGCCAGCAGCCCTCAGGGGGCAACTAATGAAAAACTGTTTTTT,CASSPQGATNEKLFF
TRBJ2-7,TRBV5-6,.,TRBD1,TGTGCCAGCAGCTTGCGGCTGGACAGGTCCTACGAGCAGTACTTC,CASSLRLDRSYEQYF
TRBJ1-5,TRBV2,once,.,TGTGCCAGCAGTGAAGAGGGGTCGCAGCCCCAGCATTTT,CASSEEGSQPQHF
TRBJ1-2,TRBV4-1,.,.,TGCGCCAGCAGCCAAGATCCCTCAGGACAGCACTATGGCTACACCTTC,CASSQDPSGQHYGYTF
TRBJ2-3,TRBV9,once,TRBD1,TGTGCCAGCAGCGCGAGGACAGGGGATAGCACAGATACGCAGTATTTT,CASSARTGDSTDTQYF
TRBJ2-3,TRBV30,.,.,TGTGCCTGGAAATCGTCAGTTACGCAGTATTTT,CAWKSSVTQYF
TRBJ2-3,TRBV19,.,.,TGTGCCAGTAGTCCCCGGGGAGGGGGAGTTTCGGATACGCAGTATTTT,CASSPRGGGVSDTQYF
TRBJ2-5,TRBV11-2,.,TRBD2,TGTGCCAGCAGCCCCATGCGGGGGGCTCAAGAGACCCAGTACTTC,CASSPMRGAQETQYF
TRBJ2-7,TRBV2,once,TRBD2,TGTGCCAGCAGTGAGGGCCGGGGGGGCCGCTCCTACGAGCAGTACTTC,CASSEGRGGRSYEQYF
TRBJ2-7,TRBV5-4,.,TRBD2,TGTGCCAGCAGCCTTGGACTAGCGGTAAGCGAGCAGTACTTC,CASSLGLAVSEQYF
TRBJ1-1,TRBV6-5,once,.,TGTGCCAGCAGTTACGACAGGAGGAACACTGAAGCTTTCTTT,CASSYDRRNTEAFF
TRBJ1-2,TRBV7-9,once,TRBD1,TGTGCCAGCAGCTTAGACAGGGGGCGCTTAGGCTACACCTTC,CASSLDRGRLGYTF
TRBJ2-5,TRBV6-4,.,TRBD1,TGTGCCAGCAGTGAAGAGGGGGCCGCGACCCAGTACTTC,CASSEEGAATQYF
TRBJ1-5,TRBV28,.,.,TGTGCCAGCAGTTTAGCCGCGGCGGGCAATCAGCCCCAGCATTTT,CASSLAAAGNQPQHF
TRBJ1-2,TRBV2,.,TRBD1,TGTGCCAGCAGAAGACAGGGGTTGAGCTATGGCTACACCTTC,CASRRQGLSYGYTF
TRBJ1-6,TRBV7-6,.,TRBD1,TGTGCCAGCAGCTGGGCGGGGACAGGGGATTCACCCCTCCACTTT,CASSWAGTGDSPLHF
TRBJ2-7,TRBV29-1,.,.,TGCAGCGTTGTGGGTGGTATCCGGGACATCAACTCCTACGAGCAGTACTTC,CSVVGGIRDINSYEQYF
TRBJ2-3,TRBV7-6,few,TRBD2,TGTGCCAGCAGCTTAGCGGGGGGGGATACGCAGTATTTT,CASSLAGGDTQYF
TRBJ2-7,TRBV7-2,.,.,TGTGCCAGCAGCTGGGGTGGGGCGGGGCGCTCCTACGAGCAGTACTTC,CASSWGGAGRSYEQYF
TRBJ2-7,TRBV7-8,.,TRBD1,TGTGCCAGCAGCTGGGGACAGCCCTACGAGCAGTACTTC,CASSWGQPYEQYF
TRBJ2-7,TRBV9,few,TRBD2,TGTGCCAGCAGCCGGACCAGTATAGCGGGGAGCTCCTACGAGCAGTACTTC,CASSRTSIAGSSYEQYF
TRBJ2-5,TRBV27,.,TRBD2,TGTGCCAGCAGTGGACTAGCGGAAGCGGAGACCCAGTACTTC,CASSGLAEAETQYF
TRBJ2-7,TRBV6-5,.,.,TGTGCCACCTCCAGGGCGGGACCCTCCTACGAGCAGTACTTC,CATSRAGPSYEQYF
TRBJ1-2,TRBV11-3,.,.,TGTGCCAGCAGCTTCGACACTCCTAGAGGGGGCTACACCTTC,CASSFDTPRGGYTF
TRBJ1-4,TRBV18,.,TRBD1,TGTGCCAGCTCACCAAACTATCAGGGGGTTCGGGAAAAACTGTTTTTT,CASSPNYQGVREKLFF
TRBJ1-3,TRBV11-2,.,.,TGTGCCAGCAGCCGTTTTCAGGGGTTTGGACGGGGCTCTGGAAACACCATATATTTT,CASSRFQGFGRGSGNTIYF
TRBJ1-3,TRBV6-5,once,TRBD1,TGTGCCAGCAGTTACGGGGGGACAGGCACTGGAAACACCATATATTTT,CASSYGGTGTGNTIYF
TRBJ2-5,TRBV5-1,.,TRBD2,TGCGCCAGCAGCTTTGGGACTAGCGGTGAAGAGACCCAGTACTTC,CASSFGTSGEETQYF
TRBJ1-1,TRBV7-8,.,.,TGTGCCAGCAGCTTAGTGGGGGGGGCTCACACTGAAGCTTTCTTT,CASSLVGGAHTEAFF
TRBJ1-1,TRBV30,.,.,TGTGCCTGGAGTTTGGGGGGGGAGACTACTGAAGCTTTCTTT,CAWSLGGETTEAFF
TRBJ2-3,TRBV7-9,.,.,TGTGCCACCGCGGGCACAGATACGCAGTATTTT,CATAGTDTQYF
TRBJ2-7,TRBV5-8,.,TRBD1,TGTGCCAGCAGCCGTACAGGGGGTTATTCCTACGAGCAGTACTTC,CASSRTGGYSYEQYF
TRBJ2-7,TRBV6-5,.,TRBD1,TGTGCCAGCAGCACAGGGGGTTTCGGAACTTACGAGCAGTACTTC,CASSTGGFGTYEQYF
TRBJ2-7,TRBV6-1,.,TRBD1,TGTGCCAGCAGCGGGGACAGGGACGTCTCAGGCGAGCAGTACTTC,CASSGDRDVSGEQYF
TRBJ2-1,TRBV5-4,.,TRBD2,TGTGCCAGCAGCGGACAACTAGCGTTCTACAATGAGCAGTTCTTC,CASSGQLAFYNEQFF
TRBJ2-5,TRBV7-3,.,.,TGTGCCAGCAGCTTAGGGCCATCAGAGACCCAGTACTTC,CASSLGPSETQYF
TRBJ2-7,TRBV29-1,.,TRBD2,TGCAGCGTTGCCATCCCGGGGCTAGCGGGAGAGGCCTACGAGCAGTACTTC,CSVAIPGLAGEAYEQYF
TRBJ2-3,TRBV19,.,TRBD2,TGTGCCAGTAGCAGTACTAGCGGAGGCACAGATACGCAGTATTTT,CASSSTSGGTDTQYF
TRBJ2-5,TRBV7-6,few,TRBD1,TGTGCCAGCAGCTCGCAATCGACAGGGTTGGGGGAGACCCAGTACTTC,CASSSQSTGLGETQYF
TRBJ2-7,TRBV28,few,.,TGTGCCAGCAGTTGGGGGGTTAACTACGAGCAGTACTTC,CASSWGVNYEQYF
TRBJ1-6,TRBV5-4,.,.,TGTGCCAGCAGCTTGGAAGACTCGAGCTCCTATAATTCACCCCTCCACTTT,CASSLEDSSSYNSPLHF
TRBJ1-1,TRBV6-6,.,.,TGTGCCAGCGCCCTGTCGGAATTGGGCGAAGCTTTCTTT,CASALSELGEAFF
TRBJ1-1,TRBV7-2,.,TRBD1,TGTGCCAGCATCCGAGACAGGGGGCGCTTAGTAGCTTTCTTT,CASIRDRGRLVAFF
TRBJ2-7,TRBV28,.,TRBD2,TGTGCCAGCAGTTTACTAGCGGGAGCCGAGCAGTACTTC,CASSLLAGAEQYF